Listed below are T cell receptor beta chains from one sample, sequenced in a study of T cell repertoires in cytomegalovirus infection. MiXCR, run by TCRdb on the reads, gives a single entry per CDR3 protein. The data show some 500,000 distinct CDR3 sequences, roughly 34% seen once. Which antigens these TCRs recognize remains unknown. The sequencing used cultured PBMCs, collected from culture after CMV antigen stimulation. The receptors here all came from a human donor in good health (CMV status not recorded). Some clones in this sample may be carry-over from other donors' samples. Each CDR3 is given with its conserved first and last residue. D genes are given only for firm matches. Clone size appears in some rows only: once, few, many, or a class for an expanded clone.

clone size | J gene | V gene | D gene | CDR3 length | CDR3 protein | CDR3 DNA
few | TRBJ2-7 | TRBV7-9 | - | 14 | CASTTTGISYEQYF | TGTGCCAGCACCACAACTGGGATCTCCTACGAGCAGTACTTC
- | TRBJ1-5 | TRBV7-2 | - | 17 | CASSLATTGYSNQPQHF | TGTGCCAGCAGCTTAGCTACAACAGGGTATAGCAATCAGCCCCAGCATTTT
- | TRBJ2-2 | TRBV7-9 | - | 16 | CASSFSRTENTGELFF | TGTGCCAGCAGCTTCTCCCGGACTGAGAACACCGGGGAGCTGTTTTTT
- | TRBJ2-1 | TRBV10-3 | TRBD2 | 18 | CAIKSTSGRRGLYNEQFF | TGTGCCATCAAGTCCACTAGCGGGAGAAGGGGGCTTTACAATGAGCAGTTCTTC
- | TRBJ1-4 | TRBV7-9 | - | 15 | CASSRNSGPDEKLFF | TGTGCCAGCAGCCGAAACTCGGGCCCTGATGAAAAACTGTTTTTT
once | TRBJ2-4 | TRBV7-3 | - | 14 | CASSLGQNKNIQYF | TGTGCCAGCAGCTTAGGACAGAACAAAAACATTCAGTACTTC
- | TRBJ1-1 | TRBV7-2 | TRBD1 | 16 | CASSLWTGSVNTEAFF | TGTGCCAGCAGCTTATGGACAGGCAGTGTGAACACTGAAGCTTTCTTT
- | TRBJ2-3 | TRBV7-2 | - | 15 | CASRSRRRSTDTQYF | TGTGCCAGCAGGTCCCGTCGGCGGAGCACAGATACGCAGTATTTT
- | TRBJ2-5 | TRBV7-2 | TRBD1 | 14 | CASSAWTGQETQYF | TGTGCCAGCAGCGCCTGGACAGGGCAAGAGACCCAGTACTTC
few | TRBJ2-3 | TRBV6-4 | - | 13 | CASSDAVTDTQYF | TGTGCCAGCAGTGACGCGGTAACAGATACGCAGTATTTT
many | TRBJ2-5 | TRBV11-2 | - | 14 | CASSWREIQETQYF | TGTGCCAGCAGCTGGCGGGAAATACAAGAGACCCAGTACTTC
- | TRBJ2-7 | TRBV4-3 | - | 14 | CASSQDLRAYEQYF | TGCGCCAGCAGCCAAGATCTAAGGGCGTACGAGCAGTACTTC
- | TRBJ1-5 | TRBV7-2 | - | 13 | CASSDRTGQPQHF | TGTGCCAGCAGCGACAGGACGGGTCAGCCCCAGCATTTT
- | TRBJ2-1 | TRBV7-2 | TRBD2 | 14 | CARHSGGVYNEQFF | TGTGCCAGACATAGCGGGGGTGTCTACAATGAGCAGTTCTTC
- | TRBJ1-1 | TRBV5-4 | - | 17 | CASSLAGEGGRRTEAFF | TGTGCCAGCAGCTTGGCTGGTGAGGGGGGGCGGAGAACTGAAGCTTTCTTT
- | TRBJ1-4 | TRBV6-1 | - | 15 | CASSNTGSSVEKLFF | TGTGCCAGCAGTAACACCGGGTCCTCGGTGGAAAAACTGTTTTTT
- | TRBJ2-4 | TRBV7-2 | - | 16 | CASSFGRGQAKNIQYF | TGTGCCAGCAGCTTTGGGCGGGGGCAAGCCAAAAACATTCAGTACTTC
many | TRBJ2-2 | TRBV6-1 | - | 15 | CASSDFGADTGELFF | TGTGCCAGCAGTGATTTCGGGGCAGACACCGGGGAGCTGTTTTTT
many | TRBJ2-7 | TRBV7-2 | TRBD2 | 14 | CASSSGLATYEQYF | TGTGCCAGCAGTTCCGGACTAGCGACCTACGAGCAGTACTTC
few | TRBJ1-1 | TRBV7-9 | - | 15 | CASSYDGAQYPEAFF | TGTGCCAGCAGCTACGACGGAGCCCAGTACCCTGAAGCTTTCTTT
few | TRBJ2-6 | TRBV20-1 | TRBD1 | 16 | CSARGQGRSGANVLTF | TGCAGTGCTCGTGGACAGGGGAGGTCTGGGGCCAACGTCCTGACTTTC
few | TRBJ1-5 | TRBV7-2 | - | 15 | CASSSGTKSNQPQHF | TGTGCCAGCAGCTCCGGGACAAAGAGCAATCAGCCCCAGCATTTT
- | TRBJ2-1 | TRBV4-3 | TRBD2 | 20 | CASSPRVLPSVSGDYNEQFF | TGCGCCAGCAGCCCCAGGGTTCTCCCATCCGTCAGCGGGGACTACAATGAGCAGTTCTTC
few | TRBJ1-2 | TRBV6-6 | TRBD1 | 15 | CASSWSDRGEYGYTF | TGTGCCAGCAGTTGGTCGGACAGGGGGGAATATGGCTACACCTTC